This TCR beta chain appears in the sequencing data of a study of blood T cell repertoires in COVID-19. The CDR3 has 15 residues. Trimming pared 3 bases from V and 1 base from J, leaving 11 bases between. Germline loops: CDR1 KGHDR, CDR2 SFDVKD. TCRdb's table, derived via immunoSEQ multiplex PCR, lists solely in-frame clones and lacks some. The sample consists of under 300,000 clones, about 85% of them appearing once. Sequencing input: peripheral blood. This clonotype was sampled from a man aged 60 to 69 who had recovered from COVID-19. The chain is built from TRBV24-1 and TRBJ1-1; a weak D match, TRBD1 (6 bases). CDR3: CATSDPDRKNTEAFF. CDR3 in DNA: TGTGCCACCAGTGATCCTGACAGGAAGAACACTGAAGCTTTCTTT.